This TCR beta chain was recorded in a study of cytomegalovirus exposure and HLA in healthy donors. 13 Jbeta primers and 60 Vbeta primers were used for the PCR. The table came from immunoSEQ multiplex PCR; TCRdb's copy has only in-frame clones and leaves some out. Among around 150,000 clones listed, around 80% were seen once. On this clone: The antigen remains unidentified.

Trimming took 4 bases from V and 5 from J; bases not matched to a gene: 3. The CDR3 spans 13 residues. Germline V CDR1 and CDR2: SGHTA, FQGNSA. General study findings and limits: No immune exposure information besides CMV serostatus was available.

This receptor was taken from a man aged 40-50 years in good health and CMV-seropositive. The chain uses TRBV7-2 and TRBJ2-7, with 9 bases lining up with TRBD1. The material sequenced was PBMCs. The CDR3 protein is CASSWDRENEQYF. The CDR3 DNA sequence: TGTGCCAGCAGCTGGGACAGGGAGAACGAGCAGTACTTC.